This entry concerns a single T cell receptor beta chain. What it recognizes is unknown. Trimming pared 3 bases from V and 0 bases from J, leaving 15 bases between. Germline loops: CDR1 SGHRS, CDR2 YFSETQ. CDR3 length equals 16 residues. Produced via immunoSEQ multiplex PCR; TCRdb's table is partial and in-frame only. This table holds some 24,000 clones, 90% to 95% found once. This record comes from a study of T cells in localized non-small cell lung cancer. Study results and limitations: Heterogeneity cannot be ruled out, as sequencing used one tumor region only. Higher blood T cell density tracked longer overall survival.

Specimen: peripheral blood, collected before any cancer treatment. This clonotype originated in a woman aged 40-75 years with stage I lung adenocarcinoma. The rearrangement joins TRBV5-1 to TRBJ2-5, with a tentative D call TRBD2 (5 bases). CDR3 protein: CASSWRPSTDQETQYF. The CDR3 coding sequence is TGCGCCAGCAGCTGGAGACCTAGCACAGACCAAGAGACCCAGTACTTC.